These 14 T cell receptor beta chains were sequenced from one sample in a study of blood T cell repertoires in COVID-19. Only in-frame clones appear in the TCRdb table, and some are missing; sequencing was by immunoSEQ multiplex PCR. The sample has tens of thousands of clones; 79% are singletons. Sequenced material: peripheral blood. The receptors originated from a human donor in a cohort sampled during active COVID-19.

The gene calls are TRBV4-1 and TRBJ1-1; D is uncertain. CDR3 length equals 13 residues. Germline-derived CDR1 and CDR2 are MGHRA and YSYEKL. The ends were cut back, 0 bases at V and 4 bases at J, with 6 bases in the middle. CDR3 in DNA: TGCGCCAGCAGCCAAGAGTTTAGCACTGAAGCTTTCTTT. It encodes CASSQEFSTEAFF.

This chain connects TRBV6-5 to TRBJ2-3, with TRBD1 identical over 7 bases. The CDR3 has 13 residues. Germline assignment: CDR1 MNHEY and CDR2 SVGAGI. Unmatched junction bases numbered 3, after V lost 4 bases and J lost 5 bases. CDR3 protein: CASSWPGGDTQYF. The CDR3 bases are TGTGCCAGCAGTTGGCCAGGGGGAGATACGCAGTATTTT.

This clone was seen only a few times. V gene TRBV5-6 combines with J gene TRBJ1-2; possibly TRBD1 for D (6 bases). CDR1 is SGHDT, CDR2 YYEEEE, per germline. Trimming left V 0 bases short and J 8 bases short, with 17 bases between. CDR3 length: 15 residues. The CDR3 here is CASSLGASPRGGYTF. CDR3 coding DNA: TGTGCCAGCAGCTTGGGTGCCTCGCCCAGGGGCGGCTACACCTTC.

The chain has TRBV29-1 and TRBJ2-1, with 7 bases lining up with TRBD1. The CDR3 covers 14 residues. Germline CDR1 and CDR2: SQVTM and ANQGSEA. Unmatched junction bases numbered 11, after V lost 6 bases and J lost 6 bases. CDR3 loop: CSVQQGSLLNEQFF. As DNA, the CDR3 is TGCAGCGTCCAACAGGGGTCCCTACTCAATGAGCAGTTCTTC.

The chain recombines TRBV4-1 with TRBJ1-1; D is undetermined. Germline lookup yields CDR1 MGHRA and CDR2 YSYEKL. The V gene lost 1 base and the J gene lost 1 base, with 7 bases spanning the gap. CDR3 length equals 14 residues. CDR3 in DNA: TGCGCCAGCAGCCAAGCTTTCGGGAACACTGAAGCTTTCTTT. Translated, it gives CASSQAFGNTEAFF.

This clone has just one count. V and J are TRBV6-2 or TRBV6-3 and TRBJ2-7; TRBD2 matches at 8 bases. The CDR3 runs 14 residues. The trim removed 2 bases at V and 2 bases at J, leaving 2 bases unmatched. CDR1 is MNHEY, CDR2 SVGEGT, per germline. CDR3 loop: CASSYREGTYEQYF. CDR3 coding DNA: TGTGCCAGCAGTTACCGGGAGGGGACCTACGAGCAGTACTTC.

The V and J genes are TRBV3-1 (or the pseudogene TRBV3-2) and TRBJ1-2, with TRBD1 matching 8 bases. V lost 4 bases, J lost 6 bases, and 4 bases stayed unmatched. Germline loops: CDR1 LGHDT, CDR2 YNNKEL (reference sequence). The CDR3 runs to 13 residues. In DNA, the CDR3 is TGTGCCAGCAGCCGCAGACAGGGGAATGGCTACACCTTC. Amino acid sequence: CASSRRQGNGYTF.

The DNA of the CDR3 is TGTGCCAGTAGTCCGCGGACTAGCGGGAATGAGCAGTTCTTC. Translating it yields CASSPRTSGNEQFF. The rearrangement joins TRBV19 to TRBJ2-1; 11 bases are shared with TRBD2. CDR1 and CDR2 (germline): LNHDA, SQIVND (reference sequence). The CDR3 spans 14 residues. Unmatched junction bases numbered 4, after V lost 5 bases and J lost 7 bases.

The chain couples TRBV5-4 to TRBJ2-1; possibly TRBD2 for D (7 bases). The CDR3 spans 16 residues. Trimming cost V 0 bases and J 5 bases, with 15 bases left between them. Looked up from germline, CDR1 is SGHNT and CDR2 is YYREEE (reference sequence). Here the CDR3 DNA reads TGTGCCAGCAGCTTGGTTGGGGCGGGGGCTCACAATGAGCAGTTCTTC. This encodes CASSLVGAGAHNEQFF.

This clone appeared a single time. J is TRBJ2-3 and V is TRBV28; 11 bases align to TRBD2. CDR3 length equals 16 residues. Per the germline V gene, CDR1 is MDHEN and CDR2 is SYDVKM. The V gene end was trimmed by 8 bases and the J gene end by 4 bases; junction bases not matched to a gene: 11. CDR3: CASDSSGRAGADTQYF. CDR3 in DNA: TGTGCCAGCGATAGTAGCGGGAGGGCCGGGGCAGATACGCAGTATTTT.

The rearrangement uses TRBV5-1 and TRBJ2-1; TRBD2 is a possible D gene (6 bases). This CDR3 comprises 14 residues. CDR1 is SGHRS, CDR2 YFSETQ, per germline. Trimming left V 4 bases short and J 5 bases short, with 13 bases between. CDR3 loop: CASSVGTGNNEQFF. The CDR3 DNA sequence: TGCGCCAGCAGCGTCGGGACTGGAAACAATGAGCAGTTCTTC.

The chain links TRBV7-9 to TRBJ2-2, with D hard to call. Trimming removed 5 bases from V and 1 base from J, with 11 bases in between. The CDR3 runs to 15 residues. Germline CDR1 and CDR2: SEHNR and FQNEAQ (reference sequence). The CDR3 is CASSGGKLNTGELFF. The CDR3 DNA follows: TGTGCCAGCAGCGGCGGCAAATTGAACACCGGGGAGCTGTTTTTT.

This rearrangement joins TRBV11-3 to TRBJ1-1; D might be TRBD1 (6 bases). The V and J ends lost 3 bases and 4 bases respectively, with 18 bases between them. The CDR3 length is 16 residues. The germline CDR1 and CDR2 sequences are SGHNT and YENEEA. This CDR3 is CASSFTGGAGSTEAFF. CDR3 coding DNA: TGTGCCAGCAGCTTCACGGGGGGCGCGGGGAGCACTGAAGCTTTCTTT.

The genes are TRBV7-9 and TRBJ2-6; 7 positions agree with TRBD1. This CDR3 contains 18 residues. Germline V gives CDR1 SEHNR, CDR2 FQNEAQ (reference sequence). V shed 3 bases, J shed 2 bases, and the junction held 10 bases outside the gene matches. The DNA for the CDR3 is TGTGCCAGCAGCTTCGGACAGGCCCCAGGGGCTGGGGCCAACGTCCTGACTTTC. Translation gives CASSFGQAPGAGANVLTF. Combining the CDR3 with reference TRBV7-9 and TRBJ2-6 gives the whole variable domain DTGVSQNPRHKITKRGQNVTFRCDPISEHNRLYWYRQTLGQGPEFLTYFQNEAQLEKSRLLSDRFSAERPKGSFSTLEIQRTEQGDSAMYLCASSFGQAPGAGANVLTFGAGSRLTVL.